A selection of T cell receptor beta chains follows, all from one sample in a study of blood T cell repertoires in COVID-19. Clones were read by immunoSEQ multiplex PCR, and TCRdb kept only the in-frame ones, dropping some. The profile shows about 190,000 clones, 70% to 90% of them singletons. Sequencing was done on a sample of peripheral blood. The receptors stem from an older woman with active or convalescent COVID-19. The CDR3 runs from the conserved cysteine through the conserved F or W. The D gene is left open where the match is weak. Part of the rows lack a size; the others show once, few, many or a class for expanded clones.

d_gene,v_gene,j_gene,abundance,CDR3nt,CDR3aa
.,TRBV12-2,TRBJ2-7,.,TGTGCAAGTCGCTCTCGACTAGCGGGAGGGCCTGGCGAGCAGTACTTC,CASRSRLAGGPGEQYF
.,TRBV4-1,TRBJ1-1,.,TGCGCCAGCAGCCAAGGGCCAGGGTCGAACACTGAAGCTTTCTTT,CASSQGPGSNTEAFF
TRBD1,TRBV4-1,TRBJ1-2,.,TGCGCCAGCAGCCAAGAATATGGACGACAGGGCCCCAATAACTATGGCTACACCTTC,CASSQEYGRQGPNNYGYTF
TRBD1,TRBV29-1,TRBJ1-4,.,TGCAGCGCCCCGGGACAGACTAATGAAAAACTGTTTTTT,CSAPGQTNEKLFF
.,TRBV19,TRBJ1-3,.,TGTGCCAGTATCCCCGACAGCTCTGGAAACACCATATATTTT,CASIPDSSGNTIYF
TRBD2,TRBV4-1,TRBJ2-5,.,TGCGCCAGCAGCCAAGAATTCAAGCGAGGAGCGGGAAGGAGGGAGACCCAGTACTTC,CASSQEFKRGAGRRETQYF
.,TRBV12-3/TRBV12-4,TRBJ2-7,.,TGTGCCAGCAGTAGGGGTGGAAGCGAGCAGTACTTC,CASSRGGSEQYF
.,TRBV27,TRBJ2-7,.,TGTGCCAGCAGTTTTGGTAGCGGTGAGCAGTACTTC,CASSFGSGEQYF
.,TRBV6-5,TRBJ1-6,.,TGTGCCAGCAGTTACGAGCCCCCGAGGACAAATTCACCCCTCCACTTT,CASSYEPPRTNSPLHF
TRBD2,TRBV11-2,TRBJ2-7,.,TGTGCCAGCAGCCCGACTAGCGGGAGGATCTACGAGCAGTACTTC,CASSPTSGRIYEQYF
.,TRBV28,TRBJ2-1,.,TGTGCCAGCAGTTTACAGGGTTACAATGAGCAGTTCTTC,CASSLQGYNEQFF
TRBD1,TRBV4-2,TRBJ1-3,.,TGTGCCAGCAGCCAAGATCGGACAGGGAAAACTCCGAGCTCTGGAAACACCATATATTTT,CASSQDRTGKTPSSGNTIYF
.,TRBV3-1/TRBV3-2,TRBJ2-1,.,TGTGCCAGCAGCCCACCAGGTTACAATGAGCAGTTCTTC,CASSPPGYNEQFF
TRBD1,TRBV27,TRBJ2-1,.,TGTGCCAGCAGTTCCGGACAGGGTTCGGCTTACAATGAGCAGTTCTTC,CASSSGQGSAYNEQFF
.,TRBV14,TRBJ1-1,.,TGTGCCAGCAGCCAAGAGACAGTGAACACTGAAGCTTTCTTT,CASSQETVNTEAFF
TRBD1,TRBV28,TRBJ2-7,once,TGTGCCAGCAGCCTCCCGGGACAGGGGAACTACGAGCAGTACTTC,CASSLPGQGNYEQYF
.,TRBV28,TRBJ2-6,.,TGTGCCAGCAGTTTATCGTTCGGACAGTCGAGCTCTGGGGCCAACGTCCTGACTTTC,CASSLSFGQSSSGANVLTF
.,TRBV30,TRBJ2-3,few,TGTGCCTGGAGTGTACACAGGGACCCTGATACGCAGTATTTT,CAWSVHRDPDTQYF
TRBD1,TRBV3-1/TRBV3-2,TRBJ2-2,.,TGTGCCAGCAGCCTGACAGGGGGCGACACCGGGGAGCTGTTTTTT,CASSLTGGDTGELFF
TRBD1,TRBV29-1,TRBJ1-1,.,TGCAGCGTCACTATTACAGGGGGCAACACTGAAGCTTTCTTT,CSVTITGGNTEAFF
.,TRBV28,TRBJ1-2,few,TGTGCCAGCGCCGGGGGTCTAGATGGCTACACCTTC,CASAGGLDGYTF
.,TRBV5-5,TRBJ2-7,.,TGTGCCAGCAGCTTGGGGCTTCCGGGATCCTACTACGAGCAGTACTTC,CASSLGLPGSYYEQYF
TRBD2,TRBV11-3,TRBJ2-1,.,TGTGCCAGCAGCTTAGTGCTAGCGGGAGGTGACAATGAGCAGTTCTTC,CASSLVLAGGDNEQFF
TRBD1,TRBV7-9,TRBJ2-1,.,TGTGCCAGCAGCCCCAATCCCGGGACAGGAAGGAATGAGCAGTTCTTC,CASSPNPGTGRNEQFF
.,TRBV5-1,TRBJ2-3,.,TGCGCCAGCAGCCCTGGACTCCATACGCAGTATTTT,CASSPGLHTQYF
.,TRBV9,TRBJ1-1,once,TGTGCCAGCAGCGAGAGGGGGGGCGCATCAGCTTTCTTT,CASSERGGASAFF
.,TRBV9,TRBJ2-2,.,TGTGCCAGCAGCGTAGGAGGTCTCAACACCGGGGAGCTGTTTTTT,CASSVGGLNTGELFF
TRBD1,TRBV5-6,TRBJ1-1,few,TGTGCCAGCAGCTTGGCTGGGACAGGGGGCACTGAAGCTTTCTTT,CASSLAGTGGTEAFF
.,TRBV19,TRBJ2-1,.,TGTGCCAGTAGTATAGCTCGCGGGAAGGTCAATGAGCAGTTCTTC,CASSIARGKVNEQFF
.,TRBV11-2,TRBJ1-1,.,TGTGCCAGCAGCTTGACAGCGAACACTGAAGCTTTCTTT,CASSLTANTEAFF
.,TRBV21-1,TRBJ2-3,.,TGTGCCAGCAGCAAAGGGCGGCGCGGGAGGGAGTCCGGCACAGATACGCAGTATTTT,CASSKGRRGRESGTDTQYF
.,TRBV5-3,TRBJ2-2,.,TGTGCCAGAAGCGAATACAGGGCCGGGGAGCTGTTTTTT,CARSEYRAGELFF
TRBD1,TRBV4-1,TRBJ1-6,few,TGCGCCAGCAGCCAACTAGACAGGGTGGGGAATTACTCCTATAATTCACCCCTCCACTTT,CASSQLDRVGNYSYNSPLHF
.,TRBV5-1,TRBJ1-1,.,TGCGCCAGCAGCCCCGGAAGGGGCCCCCGGACCGCGGCCACTGAAGCTTTCTTT,CASSPGRGPRTAATEAFF
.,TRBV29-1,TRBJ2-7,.,TGCAGCGTTGAATCCTTCGGGAGCACCTACGAGCAGTACTTC,CSVESFGSTYEQYF
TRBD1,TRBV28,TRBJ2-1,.,TGTGCCAGCAGTTTTTGGGCAGGGGGCAGGAATGAGCAGTTCTTC,CASSFWAGGRNEQFF
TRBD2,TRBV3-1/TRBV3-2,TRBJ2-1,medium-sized,TGTGCCAGCAGCCCTGCTAGCGGGAGGGCCTCATACTACAATGAGCAGTTCTTC,CASSPASGRASYYNEQFF
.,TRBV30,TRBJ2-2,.,TGTGCCTGGTTATACACCGGGGAGCTGTTTTTT,CAWLYTGELFF
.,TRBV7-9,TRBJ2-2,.,TGTGCCAGCAGCCCAAGGGGGGGGACGAACACCGGGGAGCTGTTTTTT,CASSPRGGTNTGELFF
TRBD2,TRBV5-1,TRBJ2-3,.,TGCGCCAGCAGCCCGGGACTAGCGGAGAGGTTGCGGTATTTT,CASSPGLAERLRYF
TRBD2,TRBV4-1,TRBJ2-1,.,TGCGCCAGCAGCCAGACTAGCGGGGGTCCTGGGGAGCAGTTCTTC,CASSQTSGGPGEQFF
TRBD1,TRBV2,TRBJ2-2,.,TGTGCCAGCAGTGAAACAGGGGGTAACACCGGGGAGCTGTTTTTT,CASSETGGNTGELFF
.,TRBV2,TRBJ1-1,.,TGTGCCAGCAGGCTGGAGGGCCGTGAAGCTTTCTTT,CASRLEGREAFF
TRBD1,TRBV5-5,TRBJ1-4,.,TGTGCCAGCAGCCCGGGACAGGGGAGTCAGAATGAAAAACTGTTTTTT,CASSPGQGSQNEKLFF
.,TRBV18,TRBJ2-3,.,TGTGCCAGCCGGGACATTTTACCCACAGATACGCAGTATTTT,CASRDILPTDTQYF
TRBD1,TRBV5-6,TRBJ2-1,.,TGTGCCAGCAGCTCTAATAGGCAGGGACAGGGGCGGATCTACAATGAGCAGTTCTTC,CASSSNRQGQGRIYNEQFF
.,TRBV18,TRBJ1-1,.,TGTGCCAGCTCACCGCAGACAGGGAACACTGAAGCTTTCTTT,CASSPQTGNTEAFF
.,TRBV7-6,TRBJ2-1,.,TGTGCCAGCAGCTCACGGGGGTTTGGGGAGGCTAATGAGCAGTTCTTC,CASSSRGFGEANEQFF
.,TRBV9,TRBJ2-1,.,TGTGCCAGCAGCGTAGGGGCTGGTTACAATGAGCAGTTCTTC,CASSVGAGYNEQFF
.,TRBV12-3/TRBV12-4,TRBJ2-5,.,TGTGCCAGCAGTTTAAGCTGGGAGACCCAGTACTTC,CASSLSWETQYF
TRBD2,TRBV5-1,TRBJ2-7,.,TGCGCCAGCAGCCAAATAGCGGGAGGGTCCTACGAGCAGTACTTC,CASSQIAGGSYEQYF
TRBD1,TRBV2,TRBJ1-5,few,TGTGCCAGCAGTGAAGGCGGGACAGGGCAGCCCCAGCATTTT,CASSEGGTGQPQHF
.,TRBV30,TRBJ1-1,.,TGTGCCTGGAGTGTACGGCGGGGGCGGACTGAAGCTTTCTTT,CAWSVRRGRTEAFF
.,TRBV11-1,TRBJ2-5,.,TGTGCCAGCACCCGTACTCGCGGACAAGAGACCCAGTACTTC,CASTRTRGQETQYF
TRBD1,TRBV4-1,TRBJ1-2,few,TGCGCCAGCAGCCTGCTGCAACCAACCGGGACAGGGCACTATGGCTACACCTTC,CASSLLQPTGTGHYGYTF
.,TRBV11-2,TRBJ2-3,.,TGTGCCAGCAGCCACAGGGGGACTAGCAGTTACACAGATACGCAGTATTTT,CASSHRGTSSYTDTQYF
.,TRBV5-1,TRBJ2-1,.,TGCGCCAGCAGCTTCGGAGGAACAAGTGAGCAGTTCTTC,CASSFGGTSEQFF
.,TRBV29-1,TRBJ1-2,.,TGCAGCGTTCCGGATGGCTACACCTTC,CSVPDGYTF